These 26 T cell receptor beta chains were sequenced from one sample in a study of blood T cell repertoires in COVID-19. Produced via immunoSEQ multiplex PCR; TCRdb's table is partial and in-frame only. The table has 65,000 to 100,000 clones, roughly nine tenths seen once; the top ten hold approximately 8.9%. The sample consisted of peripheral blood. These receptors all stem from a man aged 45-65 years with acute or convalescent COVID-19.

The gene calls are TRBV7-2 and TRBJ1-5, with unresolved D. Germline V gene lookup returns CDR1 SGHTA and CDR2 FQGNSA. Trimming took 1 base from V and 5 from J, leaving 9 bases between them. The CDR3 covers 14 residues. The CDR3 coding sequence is TGTGCCAGCAGCTTAGATACTTCATATCAGCCCCAGCATTTT. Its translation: CASSLDTSYQPQHF.

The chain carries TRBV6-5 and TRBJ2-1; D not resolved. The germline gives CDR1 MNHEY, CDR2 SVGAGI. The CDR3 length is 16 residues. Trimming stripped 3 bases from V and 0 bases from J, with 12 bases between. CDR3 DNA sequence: TGTGCCAGCAGTTATGGTTTCGTGAGCTCCTACAATGAGCAGTTCTTC. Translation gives CASSYGFVSSYNEQFF.

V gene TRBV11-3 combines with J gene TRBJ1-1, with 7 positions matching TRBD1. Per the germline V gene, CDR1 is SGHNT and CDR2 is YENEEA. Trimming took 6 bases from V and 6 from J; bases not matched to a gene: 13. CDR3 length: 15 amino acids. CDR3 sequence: CASSRTGAPNAEAFF. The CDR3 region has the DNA TGTGCCAGCAGTCGAACAGGGGCCCCCAATGCTGAAGCTTTCTTT.

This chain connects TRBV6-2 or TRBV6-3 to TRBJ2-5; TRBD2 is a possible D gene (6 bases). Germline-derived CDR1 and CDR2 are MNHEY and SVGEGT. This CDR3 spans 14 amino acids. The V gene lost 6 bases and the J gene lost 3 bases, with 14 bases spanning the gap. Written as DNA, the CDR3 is TGTGCCAGCAGCCGCGGGACCGGGGAAGAGACCCAGTACTTC. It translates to CASSRGTGEETQYF.

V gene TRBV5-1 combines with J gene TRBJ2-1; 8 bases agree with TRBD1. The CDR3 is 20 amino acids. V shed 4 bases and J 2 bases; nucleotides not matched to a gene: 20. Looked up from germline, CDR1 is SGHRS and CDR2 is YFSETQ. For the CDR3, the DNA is TGCGCCAGCAGCGCAGGATTCCGGGACAGGTACTTAGAACCCTACAATGAGCAGTTCTTC. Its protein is CASSAGFRDRYLEPYNEQFF.

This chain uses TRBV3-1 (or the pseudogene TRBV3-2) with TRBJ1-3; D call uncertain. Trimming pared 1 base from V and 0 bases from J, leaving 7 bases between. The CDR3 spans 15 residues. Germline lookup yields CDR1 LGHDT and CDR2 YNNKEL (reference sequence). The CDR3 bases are TGTGCCAGCAGCCAAGGAAGCCACTCTGGAAACACCATATATTTT. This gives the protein CASSQGSHSGNTIYF.

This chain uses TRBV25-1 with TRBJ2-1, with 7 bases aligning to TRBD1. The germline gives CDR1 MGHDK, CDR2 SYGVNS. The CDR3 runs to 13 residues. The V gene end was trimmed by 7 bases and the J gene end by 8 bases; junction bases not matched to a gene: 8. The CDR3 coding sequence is TGTGCCAGCAAGGTGACAGGGACGGATGAGCAGTTCTTC. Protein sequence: CASKVTGTDEQFF.

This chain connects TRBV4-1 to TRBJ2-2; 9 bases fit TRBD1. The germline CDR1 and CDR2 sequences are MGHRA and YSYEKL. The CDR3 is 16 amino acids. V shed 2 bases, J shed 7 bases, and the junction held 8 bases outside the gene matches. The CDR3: CASSQSGTGFFGELFF. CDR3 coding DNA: TGCGCCAGCAGCCAATCCGGGACAGGGTTTTTCGGGGAGCTGTTTTTT.

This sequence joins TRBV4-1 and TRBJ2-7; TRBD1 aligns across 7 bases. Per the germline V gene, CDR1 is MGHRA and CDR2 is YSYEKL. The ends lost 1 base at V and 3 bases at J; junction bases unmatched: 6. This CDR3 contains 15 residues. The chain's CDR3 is CASSQVEGQYYEQYF. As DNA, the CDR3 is TGCGCCAGCAGCCAAGTCGAGGGACAGTACTACGAGCAGTACTTC.

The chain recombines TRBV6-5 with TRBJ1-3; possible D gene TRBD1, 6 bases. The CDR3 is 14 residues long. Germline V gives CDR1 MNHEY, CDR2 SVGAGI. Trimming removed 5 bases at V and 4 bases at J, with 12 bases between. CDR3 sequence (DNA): TGTGCCAGCAGTACCGGGACATTCGGAAACACCATATATTTT. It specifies CASSTGTFGNTIYF.

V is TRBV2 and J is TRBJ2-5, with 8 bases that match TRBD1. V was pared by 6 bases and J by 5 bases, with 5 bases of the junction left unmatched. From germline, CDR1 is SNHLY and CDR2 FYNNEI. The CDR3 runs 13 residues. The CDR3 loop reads CASRGQGWETQYF. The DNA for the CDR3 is TGTGCCAGCAGAGGACAGGGCTGGGAGACCCAGTACTTC.

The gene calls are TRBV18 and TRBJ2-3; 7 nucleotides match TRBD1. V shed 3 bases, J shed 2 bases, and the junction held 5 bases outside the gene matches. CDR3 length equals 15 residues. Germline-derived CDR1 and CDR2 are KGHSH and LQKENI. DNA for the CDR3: TGTGCCAGCTCACCGGACAGGACTTACACAGATACGCAGTATTTT. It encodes CASSPDRTYTDTQYF.

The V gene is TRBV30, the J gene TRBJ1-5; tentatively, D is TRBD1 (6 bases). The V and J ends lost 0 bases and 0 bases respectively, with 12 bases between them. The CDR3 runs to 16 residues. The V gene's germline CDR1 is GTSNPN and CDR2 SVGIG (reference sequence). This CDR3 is CAWSVGGAPSNQPQHF. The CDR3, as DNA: TGTGCCTGGAGTGTAGGGGGGGCGCCTAGCAATCAGCCCCAGCATTTT.

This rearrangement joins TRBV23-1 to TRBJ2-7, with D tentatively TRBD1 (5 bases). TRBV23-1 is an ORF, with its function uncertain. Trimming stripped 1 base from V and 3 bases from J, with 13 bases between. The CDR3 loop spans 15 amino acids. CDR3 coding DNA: TGCGCCAGCAGTCAATGTCGCACAGGTATCTACGAGCAGTACGTC. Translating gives CASSQCRTGIYEQYV.

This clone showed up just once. The CDR3 DNA is TGTGCCAGCAGTTTCACGACAACGAGAAACTATGGCTACACCTTC. Translating it yields CASSFTTTRNYGYTF. The V and J genes are TRBV13 and TRBJ1-2; D call uncertain. Deletions cut 6 bases from V and 2 bases from J, with 16 bases between. Germline loops: CDR1 PRHDT, CDR2 FYEKMQ (reference sequence). The CDR3 is 15 amino acids.

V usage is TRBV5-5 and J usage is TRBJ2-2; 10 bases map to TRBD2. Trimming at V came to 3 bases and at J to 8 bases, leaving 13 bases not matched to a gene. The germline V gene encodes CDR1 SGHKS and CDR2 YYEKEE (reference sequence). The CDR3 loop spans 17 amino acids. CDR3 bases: TGTGCCAGCAGCTCCACGGCTAGCGGGGGACTCCTGGGGGAGCTGTTTTTT. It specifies CASSSTASGGLLGELFF.

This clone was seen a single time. CDR3 region: CASSETTGPYNEQFF. DNA for the CDR3: TGTGCCAGCAGTGAAACGACAGGACCCTACAATGAGCAGTTCTTC. This chain uses TRBV2 with TRBJ2-1; D might be TRBD1 (6 bases). The CDR3 is 15 amino acids. The V and J ends lost 2 bases and 2 bases respectively, with 10 bases between them. Germline CDR1 reads SNHLY; CDR2 reads FYNNEI.

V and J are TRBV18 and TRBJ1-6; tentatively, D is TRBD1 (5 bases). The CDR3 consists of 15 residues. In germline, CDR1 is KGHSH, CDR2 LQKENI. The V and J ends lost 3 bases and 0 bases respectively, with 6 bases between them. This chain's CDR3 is CASSPDSSYNSPLHF. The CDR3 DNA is TGTGCCAGCTCACCCGACAGCTCCTATAATTCACCCCTCCACTTT.

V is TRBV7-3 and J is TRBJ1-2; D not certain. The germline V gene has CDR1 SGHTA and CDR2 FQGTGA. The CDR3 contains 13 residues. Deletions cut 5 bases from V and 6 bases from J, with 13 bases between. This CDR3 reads CASSRAGMDGYTF. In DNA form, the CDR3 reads TGTGCCAGCAGCCGGGCGGGGATGGATGGCTACACCTTC. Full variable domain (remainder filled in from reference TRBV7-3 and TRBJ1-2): GAGVSQTPSNKVTEKGKYVELRCDPISGHTALYWYRQSLGQGPEFLIYFQGTGAADDSGLPNDRFFAVRPEGSVSTLKIQRTERGDSAVYLCASSRAGMDGYTFGSGTRLTVV.

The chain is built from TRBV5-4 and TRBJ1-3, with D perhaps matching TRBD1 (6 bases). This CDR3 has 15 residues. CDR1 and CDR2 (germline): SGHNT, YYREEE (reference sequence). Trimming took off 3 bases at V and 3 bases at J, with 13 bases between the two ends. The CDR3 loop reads CASSSQGPSGNTIYF. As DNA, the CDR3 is TGTGCCAGCAGCTCGCAGGGGCCGAGTGGAAACACCATATATTTT.

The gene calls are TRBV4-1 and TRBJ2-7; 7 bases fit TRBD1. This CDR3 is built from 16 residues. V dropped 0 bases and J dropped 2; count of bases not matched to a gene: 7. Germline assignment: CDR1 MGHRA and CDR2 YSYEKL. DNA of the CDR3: TGCGCCAGCAGCCAAGATCAAGGGGGACAGACCTACGAGCAGTACTTC. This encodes CASSQDQGGQTYEQYF.

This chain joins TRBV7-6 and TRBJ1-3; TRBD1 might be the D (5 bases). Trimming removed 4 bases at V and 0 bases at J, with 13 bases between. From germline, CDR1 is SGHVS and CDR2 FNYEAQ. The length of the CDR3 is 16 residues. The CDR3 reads CASSSQGPHSGNTIYF. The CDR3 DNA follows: TGTGCCAGCAGCTCTCAGGGCCCCCACTCTGGAAACACCATATATTTT. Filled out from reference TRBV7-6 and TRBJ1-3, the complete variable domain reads GAGVSQSPRYKVTKRGQDVALRCDPISGHVSLYWYRQALGQGPEFLTYFNYEAQQDKSGLPNDRFSAERPEGSISTLTIQRTEQRDSAMYRCASSSQGPHSGNTIYFGEGSWLTVV.

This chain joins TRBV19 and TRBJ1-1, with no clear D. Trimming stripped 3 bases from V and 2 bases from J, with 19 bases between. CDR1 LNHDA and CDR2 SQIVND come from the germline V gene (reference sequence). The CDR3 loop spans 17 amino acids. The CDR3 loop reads CASSMQTQTRLNTEAFF. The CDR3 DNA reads TGTGCCAGTAGTATGCAAACCCAAACCCGCCTAAACACTGAAGCTTTCTTT.

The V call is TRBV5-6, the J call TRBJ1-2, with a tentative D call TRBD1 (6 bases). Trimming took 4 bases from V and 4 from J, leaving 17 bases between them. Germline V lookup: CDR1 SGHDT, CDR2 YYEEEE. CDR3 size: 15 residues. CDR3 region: CASSLNRVLGYGYTF. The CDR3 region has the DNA TGTGCCAGCAGCCTCAACAGGGTTTTGGGCTATGGCTACACCTTC.

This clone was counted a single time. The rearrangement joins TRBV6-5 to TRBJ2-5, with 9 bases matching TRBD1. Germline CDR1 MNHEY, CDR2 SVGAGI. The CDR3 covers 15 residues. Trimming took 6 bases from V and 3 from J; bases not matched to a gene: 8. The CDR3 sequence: CASRGTGRWEETQYF. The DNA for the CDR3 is TGTGCCAGCAGAGGGACAGGGCGGTGGGAAGAGACCCAGTACTTC.

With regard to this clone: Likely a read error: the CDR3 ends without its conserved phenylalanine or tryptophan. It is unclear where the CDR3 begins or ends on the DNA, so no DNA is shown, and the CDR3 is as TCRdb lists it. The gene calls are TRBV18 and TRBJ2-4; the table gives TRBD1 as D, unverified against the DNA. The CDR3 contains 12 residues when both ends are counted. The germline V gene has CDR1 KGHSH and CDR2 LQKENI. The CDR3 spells CASSPPGSGNQN.